Listed here are 12 T cell receptor beta chains from one sample, sequenced in a study of T cell responses to AZD1222 COVID-19 vaccine. Clones were read by immunoSEQ multiplex PCR, and TCRdb kept only the in-frame ones, dropping some. Here the sample spans tens of thousands of clones, around 93% being singletons. The sequencing used peripheral blood, collected 28 days after the second AZD1222 dose. The source is an adult who received the AZD1222 COVID-19 vaccine.

CDR3 bases: TGTGCCAGCAGTCGCTCGGGGGGTAATCAGCCCCAGCATTTT. Translated: CASSRSGGNQPQHF. V and J are TRBV3-1 (or the pseudogene TRBV3-2) and TRBJ1-5; a weak D match, TRBD1 (5 bases). Trimming stripped 6 bases from V and 4 bases from J, with 13 bases between. The length of the CDR3 is 14 residues. Germline lookup yields CDR1 LGHDT and CDR2 YNNKEL (reference sequence).

The chain employs TRBV2 and TRBJ1-3, with a weak D call TRBD1 (6 bases). The CDR3 runs 14 residues. Per germline, CDR1 SNHLY and CDR2 FYNNEI. V was clipped by 7 bases and J by 2 bases, with 12 bases between them. The CDR3 sequence is CASTITGPGNTIYF. The CDR3 DNA reads as TGTGCCAGCACCATAACAGGGCCTGGAAACACCATATATTTT.

The chain joins TRBV7-2 to TRBJ1-3; the D is unclear. Trimming removed 5 bases at V and 0 bases at J, with 8 bases between. The germline gives CDR1 SGHTA, CDR2 FQGNSA. The length of the CDR3 is 14 residues. CDR3 in amino acids: CASSAMSSGNTIYF. The CDR3 DNA reads TGTGCCAGCAGCGCGATGAGCTCTGGAAACACCATATATTTT. Combining the CDR3 with reference TRBV7-2 and TRBJ1-3 gives the whole variable domain GAGVSQSPSNKVTEKGKDVELRCDPISGHTALYWYRQSLGQGLEFLIYFQGNSAPDKSGLPSDRFSAERTGGSVSTLTIQRTQQEDSAVYLCASSAMSSGNTIYFGEGSWLTVV.

The rearrangement links TRBV12-3 or TRBV12-4 to TRBJ1-2; 7 bases fit TRBD1. J lost 2 bases, V lost 5 bases, and 2 bases had no gene match. The CDR3 has 13 amino acids. The CDR3 is CASSTGENYGYTF. CDR3 sequence (DNA): TGTGCCAGCAGTACAGGGGAGAACTATGGCTACACCTTC.

This chain joins TRBV19 and TRBJ2-3; possible D gene TRBD2, 5 bases. The V gene's germline CDR1 is LNHDA and CDR2 SQIVND (reference sequence). Deletions cut 3 bases from V and 0 bases from J, with 16 bases between. The CDR3 is 17 amino acids. The DNA of the CDR3 is TGTGCCAGTAGTATTGGACTGCGCCTCACTAGCACAGATACGCAGTATTTT. Its translation: CASSIGLRLTSTDTQYF. Combining the CDR3 with reference TRBV19 and TRBJ2-3 gives the whole variable domain DGGITQSPKYLFRKEGQNVTLSCEQNLNHDAMYWYRQDPGQGLRLIYYSQIVNDFQKGDIAEGYSVSREKKESFPLTVTSAQKNPTAFYLCASSIGLRLTSTDTQYFGPGTRLTVL.

This rearrangement joins TRBV28 to TRBJ2-7; D unclear. Per germline, CDR1 MDHEN and CDR2 SYDVKM. This CDR3 region has 16 residues. V lost 4 bases and J 2 bases, leaving 18 bases between the germline ends. This CDR3 is CASSSPNLLNPYEQYF. CDR3 coding DNA: TGTGCCAGCAGTTCCCCAAATTTATTAAACCCCTACGAGCAGTACTTC.

The chain's CDR3 is CASSLRDRSYGYTF. The CDR3 bases are TGTGCCAGCAGTTTAAGAGACCGGTCTTATGGCTACACCTTC. The chain has TRBV6-5 and TRBJ1-2, with D unresolved. The CDR3 consists of 14 residues. Trimming shortened V by 4 bases and J by 5 bases, and 14 bases separated the two germline ends. Germline CDR1 and CDR2: MNHEY and SVGAGI.

The CDR3 reads CASSPLGDGYTF. CDR3 DNA: TGCGCCAGCAGCCCCCTCGGGGATGGCTACACCTTC. The rearrangement uses TRBV5-1 and TRBJ1-2; the D is unclear. V shed 4 bases and J shed 6 bases, with 10 bases lying between them. The CDR3 has 12 amino acids. The germline V gene encodes CDR1 SGHRS and CDR2 YFSETQ.

J is TRBJ2-4 and V is TRBV28, with D possibly matching TRBD1 (6 bases). Per germline, CDR1 MDHEN and CDR2 SYDVKM. The CDR3 runs 17 residues. V lost 2 bases, J lost 3 bases, and 17 bases lay in between. The CDR3 region has the DNA TGTGCCAGCAGTTTAATGGGACACGGACAATTCAAAAACATTCAGTACTTC. Amino acids: CASSLMGHGQFKNIQYF.

This sequence joins TRBV28 and TRBJ1-5, with D perhaps TRBD1 (6 bases). Germline V gives CDR1 MDHEN, CDR2 SYDVKM. Trimming removed 4 bases at V and 4 bases at J, with 11 bases between. The CDR3 runs to 14 residues. CDR3 loop: CASSWQGGNQPQHF. The CDR3 DNA follows: TGTGCCAGCAGTTGGCAAGGGGGAAATCAGCCCCAGCATTTT.

This chain joins TRBV28 and TRBJ1-5; TRBD1 matches 8 bases. J lost 4 bases, V lost 5 bases, and 7 bases had no gene match. The CDR3 has 15 amino acids. The germline V gene has CDR1 MDHEN and CDR2 SYDVKM. The CDR3, as DNA: TGTGCCAGCAGTGGGGGGACAGGTAGGAATCAGCCCCAGCATTTT. Its protein product is CASSGGTGRNQPQHF.

The chain joins TRBV2 to TRBJ1-2, with D hard to call. This CDR3 comprises 15 residues. Germline CDR1 and CDR2: SNHLY and FYNNEI. V lost 5 bases, J lost 6 bases, and 19 bases lay in between. DNA of the CDR3: TGTGCCAGCAGTTCCCCTGGCGAGGAACTCCATGGCTACACCTTC. This sequence encodes CASSSPGEELHGYTF.